The entry below describes one T cell receptor beta chain. The antigen is not known. This sample is part of a study of blood T cells in healthy people across ages. Overall study context: T cells yielded about one barcoded beta molecule per two cells through template switching.

The CDR3 spans 14 residues. CDR1 is MNHEY, CDR2 SVGEGT, per germline. With 6 bases removed from V and 1 base from J, the gap between germline ends came to 12 bases. Study observations and caveats: Observed TCR beta diversity showed a strong correlation with the percentage of naive T cells as measured by flow cytometry. A roughly linear age-dependent decrease characterized TCR beta diversity per million T cells.

The amount of total RNA extracted per sample was at least 5.5 micrograms. Alongside a J-beta primer mix, a sample-barcoded 5' primer served in a second PCR lasting roughly 7 to 11 cycles. Using its own MiXCR run on the 5' RACE reads, TCRdb lists one record per CDR3 protein. This sample carries more than 650,000 distinct CDR3 sequences, about 24% of them seen once, and the ten largest clones take about 20%. The receptor comes from a man between 65 and 85 years old in good health. V usage is TRBV6-2 or TRBV6-3 and J usage is TRBJ1-1; D possibly corresponds to TRBD1 (6 bases). Sequences were obtained from blood. Here the CDR3 reads CASRPGQSNTEAFF. The CDR3, as DNA: TGTGCCAGCAGGCCAGGACAGTCGAACACTGAAGCTTTCTTT.